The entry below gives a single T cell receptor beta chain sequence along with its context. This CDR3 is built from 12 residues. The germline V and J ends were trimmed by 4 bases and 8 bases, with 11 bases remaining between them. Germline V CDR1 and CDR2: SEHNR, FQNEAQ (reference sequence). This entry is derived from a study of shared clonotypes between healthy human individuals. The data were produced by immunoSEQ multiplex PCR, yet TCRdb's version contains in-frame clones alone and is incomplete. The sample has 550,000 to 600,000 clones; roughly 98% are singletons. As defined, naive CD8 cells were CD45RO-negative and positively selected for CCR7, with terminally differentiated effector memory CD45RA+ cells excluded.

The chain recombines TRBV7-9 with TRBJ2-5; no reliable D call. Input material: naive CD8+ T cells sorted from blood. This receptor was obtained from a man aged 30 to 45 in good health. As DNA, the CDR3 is TGTGCCAGCAGCTCTTCATCGGGTACCCAGTACTTC. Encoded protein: CASSSSSGTQYF.